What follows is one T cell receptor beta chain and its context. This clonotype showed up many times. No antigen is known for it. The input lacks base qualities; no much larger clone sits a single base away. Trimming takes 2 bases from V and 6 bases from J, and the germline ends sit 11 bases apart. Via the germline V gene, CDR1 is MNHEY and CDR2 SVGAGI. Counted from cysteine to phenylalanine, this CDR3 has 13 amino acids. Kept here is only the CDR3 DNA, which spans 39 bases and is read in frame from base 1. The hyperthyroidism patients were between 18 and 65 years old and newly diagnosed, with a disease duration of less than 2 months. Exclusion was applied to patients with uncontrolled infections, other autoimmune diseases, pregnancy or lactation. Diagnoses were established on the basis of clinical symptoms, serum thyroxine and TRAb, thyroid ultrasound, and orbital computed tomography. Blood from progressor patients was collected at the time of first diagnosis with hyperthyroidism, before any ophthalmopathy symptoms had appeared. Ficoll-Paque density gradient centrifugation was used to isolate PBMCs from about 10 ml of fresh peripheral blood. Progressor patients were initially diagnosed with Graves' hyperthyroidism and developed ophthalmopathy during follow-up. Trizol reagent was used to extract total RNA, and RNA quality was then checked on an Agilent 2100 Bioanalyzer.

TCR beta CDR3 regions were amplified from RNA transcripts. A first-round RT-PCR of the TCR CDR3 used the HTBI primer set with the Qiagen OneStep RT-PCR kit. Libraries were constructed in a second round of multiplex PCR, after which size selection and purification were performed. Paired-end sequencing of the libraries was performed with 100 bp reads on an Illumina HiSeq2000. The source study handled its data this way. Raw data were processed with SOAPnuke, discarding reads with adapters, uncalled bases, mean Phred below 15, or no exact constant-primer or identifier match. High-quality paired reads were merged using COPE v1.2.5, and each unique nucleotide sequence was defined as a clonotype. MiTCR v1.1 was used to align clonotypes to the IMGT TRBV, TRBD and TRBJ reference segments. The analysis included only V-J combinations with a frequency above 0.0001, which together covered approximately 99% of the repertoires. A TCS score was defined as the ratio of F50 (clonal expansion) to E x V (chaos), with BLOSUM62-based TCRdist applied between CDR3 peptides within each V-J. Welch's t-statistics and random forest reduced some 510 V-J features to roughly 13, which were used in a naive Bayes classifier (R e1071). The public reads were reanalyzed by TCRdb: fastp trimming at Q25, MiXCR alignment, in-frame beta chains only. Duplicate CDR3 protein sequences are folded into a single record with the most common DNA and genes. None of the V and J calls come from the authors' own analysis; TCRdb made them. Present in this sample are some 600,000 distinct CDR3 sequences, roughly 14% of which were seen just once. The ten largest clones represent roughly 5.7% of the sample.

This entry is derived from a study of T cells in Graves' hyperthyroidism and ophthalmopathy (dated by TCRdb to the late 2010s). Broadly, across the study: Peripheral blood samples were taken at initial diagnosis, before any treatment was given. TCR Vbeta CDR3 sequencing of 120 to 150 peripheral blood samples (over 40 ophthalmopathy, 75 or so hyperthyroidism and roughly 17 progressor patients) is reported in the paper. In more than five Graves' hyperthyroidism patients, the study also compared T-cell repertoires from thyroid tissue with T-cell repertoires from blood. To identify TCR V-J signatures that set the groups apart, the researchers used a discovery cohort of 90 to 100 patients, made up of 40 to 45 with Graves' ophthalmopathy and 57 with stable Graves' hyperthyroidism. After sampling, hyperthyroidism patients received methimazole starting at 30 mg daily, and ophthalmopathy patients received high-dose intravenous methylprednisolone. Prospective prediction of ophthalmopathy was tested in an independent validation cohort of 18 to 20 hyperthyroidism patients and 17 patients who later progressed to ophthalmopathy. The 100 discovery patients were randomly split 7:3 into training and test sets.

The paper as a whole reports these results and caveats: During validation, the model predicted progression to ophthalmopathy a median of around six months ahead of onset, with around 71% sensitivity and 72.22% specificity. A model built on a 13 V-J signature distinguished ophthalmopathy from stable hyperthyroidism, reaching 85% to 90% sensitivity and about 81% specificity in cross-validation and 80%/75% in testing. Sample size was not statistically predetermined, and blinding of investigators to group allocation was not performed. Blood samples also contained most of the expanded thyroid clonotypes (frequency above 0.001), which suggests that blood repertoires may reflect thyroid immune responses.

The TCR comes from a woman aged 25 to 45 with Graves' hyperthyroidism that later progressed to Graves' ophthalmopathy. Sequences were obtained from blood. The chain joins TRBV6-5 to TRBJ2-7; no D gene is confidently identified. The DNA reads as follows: TGTGCCAGCAGTTACGTCGGTCTAGGCGAGCAGTACTTC. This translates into CASSYVGLGEQYF.